The sequence of this T cell receptor (beta chain) was determined in a study of sequential checkpoint blockade in melanoma. The assay was immunoSEQ multiplex PCR, and TCRdb's table has in-frame clones only and misses some. The profile shows some 21,000 clones, 80% to 90% of them singletons. This clone showed up just a few times. This CDR3 spans 13 amino acids. V lost 5 bases, J lost 3 bases, and 10 bases lay in between. Germline V gene lookup returns CDR1 PRHDT and CDR2 FYEKMQ (reference sequence). The treatment denotes: randomized to nivolumab then ipilimumab (arm A) or the reverse (arm B). Patients had received no earlier DNA-damaging chemotherapy.

The TCR originated in a human donor with melanoma. The rearrangement joins TRBV13 to TRBJ2-5; weak D call: TRBD2 (6 bases). The sample was CD8+ T cells sorted from blood (inferred from file names), taken from a patient given nivolumab and ipilimumab in sequence. CDR3 amino acids: CASSRRREETQYF. The CDR3 region has the DNA TGTGCCAGCAGCCGGAGGAGGGAAGAGACCCAGTACTTC.